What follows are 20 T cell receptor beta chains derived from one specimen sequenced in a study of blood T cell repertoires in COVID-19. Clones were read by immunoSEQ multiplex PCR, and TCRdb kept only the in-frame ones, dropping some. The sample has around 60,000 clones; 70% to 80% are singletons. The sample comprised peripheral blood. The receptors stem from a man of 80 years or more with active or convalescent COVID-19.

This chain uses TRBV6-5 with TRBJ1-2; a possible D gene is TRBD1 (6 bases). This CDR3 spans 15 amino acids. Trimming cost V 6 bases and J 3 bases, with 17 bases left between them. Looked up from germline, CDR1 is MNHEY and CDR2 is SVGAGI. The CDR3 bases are TGTGCCAGCAGGGACCCGGGGGGCTTAGACTATGGCTACACCTTC. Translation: CASRDPGGLDYGYTF.

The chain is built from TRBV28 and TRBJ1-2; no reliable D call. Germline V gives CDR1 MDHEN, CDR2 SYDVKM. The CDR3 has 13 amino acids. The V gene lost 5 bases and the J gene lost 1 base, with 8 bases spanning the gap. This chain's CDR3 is CASSPRNNYGYTF. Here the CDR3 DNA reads TGTGCCAGCAGTCCCAGAAATAACTATGGCTACACCTTC.

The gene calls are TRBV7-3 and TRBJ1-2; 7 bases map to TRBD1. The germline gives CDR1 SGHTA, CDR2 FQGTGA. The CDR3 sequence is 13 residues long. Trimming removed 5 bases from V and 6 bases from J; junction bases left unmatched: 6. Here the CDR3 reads CASSRTGVNGYTF. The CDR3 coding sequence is TGTGCCAGCAGCCGAACAGGGGTCAATGGCTACACCTTC.

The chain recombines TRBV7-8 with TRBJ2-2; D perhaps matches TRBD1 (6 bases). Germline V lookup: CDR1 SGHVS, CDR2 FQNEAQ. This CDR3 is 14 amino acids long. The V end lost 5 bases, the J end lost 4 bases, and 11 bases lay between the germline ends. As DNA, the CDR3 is TGTGCCAGCAGCCTTACAGGGTTCACCGGGGAGCTGTTTTTT. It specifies CASSLTGFTGELFF.

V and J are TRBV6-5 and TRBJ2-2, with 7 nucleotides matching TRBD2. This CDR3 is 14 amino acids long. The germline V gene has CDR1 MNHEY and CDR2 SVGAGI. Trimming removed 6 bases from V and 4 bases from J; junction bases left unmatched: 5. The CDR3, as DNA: TGTGCCAGCAGGGCCCCGGGGGGCACCGGGGAGCTGTTTTTT. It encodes CASRAPGGTGELFF.

The CDR3 sequence: CASTNLAGALNTQYF. CDR3 sequence (DNA): TGCGCCAGCACAAACCTAGCGGGAGCACTAAATACGCAGTATTTT. This chain links TRBV5-1 with TRBJ2-3; TRBD2 matches 10 bases. Germline CDR1 is SGHRS and CDR2 is YFSETQ. The V and J ends lost 6 bases and 7 bases, in that order; junction bases with no gene match: 11. The CDR3 has 15 residues.

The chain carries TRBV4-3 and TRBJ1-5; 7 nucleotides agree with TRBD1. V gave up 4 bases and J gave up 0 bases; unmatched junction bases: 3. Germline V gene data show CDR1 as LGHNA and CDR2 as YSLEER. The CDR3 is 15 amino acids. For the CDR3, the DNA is TGCGCCAGCAGCCCGACAGGGTTTAGCAATCAGCCCCAGCATTTT. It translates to CASSPTGFSNQPQHF.

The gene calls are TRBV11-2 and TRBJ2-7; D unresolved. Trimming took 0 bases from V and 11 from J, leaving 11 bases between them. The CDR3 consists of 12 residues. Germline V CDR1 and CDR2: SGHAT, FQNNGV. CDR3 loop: CASSLDPRTEYF. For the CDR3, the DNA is TGTGCCAGCAGCTTAGATCCGCGAACAGAGTACTTC. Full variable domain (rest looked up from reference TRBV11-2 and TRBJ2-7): EAGVAQSPRYKIIEKRQSVAFWCNPISGHATLYWYQQILGQGPKLLIQFQNNGVVDDSQLPKDRFSAERLKGVDSTLKIQPAKLEDSAVYLCASSLDPRTEYFGPGTRLTVT.

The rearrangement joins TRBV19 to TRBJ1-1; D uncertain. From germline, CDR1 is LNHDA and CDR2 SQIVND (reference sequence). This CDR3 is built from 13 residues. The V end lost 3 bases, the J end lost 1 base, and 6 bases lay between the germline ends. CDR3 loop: CASSMGENTEAFF. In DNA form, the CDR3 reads TGTGCCAGTAGTATGGGAGAGAACACTGAAGCTTTCTTT.

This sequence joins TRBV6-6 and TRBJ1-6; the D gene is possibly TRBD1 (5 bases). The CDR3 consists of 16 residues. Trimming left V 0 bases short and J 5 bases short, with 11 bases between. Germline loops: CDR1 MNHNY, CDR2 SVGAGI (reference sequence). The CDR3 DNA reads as TGTGCCAGCAGTTACTCCCAGGGTTTGGATAATTCACCCCTCCACTTT. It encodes CASSYSQGLDNSPLHF.

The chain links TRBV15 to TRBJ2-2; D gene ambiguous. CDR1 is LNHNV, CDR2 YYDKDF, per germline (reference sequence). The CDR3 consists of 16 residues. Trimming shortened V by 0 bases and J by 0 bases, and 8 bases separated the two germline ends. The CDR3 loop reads CATSRDSPANTGELFF. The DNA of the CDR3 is TGTGCCACCAGCAGAGATAGTCCTGCGAACACCGGGGAGCTGTTTTTT.

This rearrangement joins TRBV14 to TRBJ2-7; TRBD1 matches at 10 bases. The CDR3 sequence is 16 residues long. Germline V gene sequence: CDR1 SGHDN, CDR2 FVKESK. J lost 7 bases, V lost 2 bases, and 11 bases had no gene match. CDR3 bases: TGTGCCAGCAGCCAAATACCGGGACAGGGGCTGGGGGAGCAGTACTTC. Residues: CASSQIPGQGLGEQYF.

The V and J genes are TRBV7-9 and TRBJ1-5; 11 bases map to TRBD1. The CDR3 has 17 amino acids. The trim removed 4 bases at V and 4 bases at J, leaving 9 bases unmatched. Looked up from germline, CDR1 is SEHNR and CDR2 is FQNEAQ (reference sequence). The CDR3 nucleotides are TGTGCCAGCAGCTCGGTAGGCGGGACAGGGGGAAATCAGCCCCAGCATTTT. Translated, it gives CASSSVGGTGGNQPQHF. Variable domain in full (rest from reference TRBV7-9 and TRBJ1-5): DTGVSQNPRHKITKRGQNVTFRCDPISEHNRLYWYRQTLGQGPEFLTYFQNEAQLEKSRLLSDRFSAERPKGSFSTLEIQRTEQGDSAMYLCASSSVGGTGGNQPQHFGDGTRLSIL.

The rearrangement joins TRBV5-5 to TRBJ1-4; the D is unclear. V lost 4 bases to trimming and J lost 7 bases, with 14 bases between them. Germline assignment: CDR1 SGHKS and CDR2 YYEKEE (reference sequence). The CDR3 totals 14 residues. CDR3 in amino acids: CASSPIGVTEKLFF. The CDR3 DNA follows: TGTGCCAGCAGCCCTATCGGGGTGACTGAAAAACTGTTTTTT. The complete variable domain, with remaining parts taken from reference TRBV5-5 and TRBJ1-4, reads DAGVTQSPTHLIKTRGQQVTLRCSPISGHKSVSWYQQVLGQGPQFIFQYYEKEERGRGNFPDRFSARQFPNYSSELNVNALLLGDSALYLCASSPIGVTEKLFFGSGTQLSVL.

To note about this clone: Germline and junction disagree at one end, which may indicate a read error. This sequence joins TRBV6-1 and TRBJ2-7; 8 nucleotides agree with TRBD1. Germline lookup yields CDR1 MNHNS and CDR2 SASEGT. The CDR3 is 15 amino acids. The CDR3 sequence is CASSQADRAAYEQYF. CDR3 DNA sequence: TGTGCCAGCAGTCAAGCGGACAGGGCCGCATACGAGCAGTACTTC.

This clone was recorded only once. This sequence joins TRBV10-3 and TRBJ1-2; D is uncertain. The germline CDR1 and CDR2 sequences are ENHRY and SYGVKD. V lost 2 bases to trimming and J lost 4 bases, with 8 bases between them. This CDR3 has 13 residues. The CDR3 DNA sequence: TGTGCCATCAGTGAGCTTCAGATCTATGGCTACACCTTC. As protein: CAISELQIYGYTF.

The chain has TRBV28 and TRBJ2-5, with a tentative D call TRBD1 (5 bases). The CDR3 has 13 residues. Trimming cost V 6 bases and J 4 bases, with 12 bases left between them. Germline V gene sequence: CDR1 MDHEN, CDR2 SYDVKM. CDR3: CASSSGWLETQYF. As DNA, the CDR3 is TGTGCCAGCAGCTCAGGGTGGCTAGAGACCCAGTACTTC. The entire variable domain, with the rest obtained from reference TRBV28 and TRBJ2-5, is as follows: DVKVTQSSRYLVKRTGEKVFLECVQDMDHENMFWYRQDPGLGLRLIYFSYDVKMKEKGDIPEGYSVSREKKERFSLILESASTNQTSMYLCASSSGWLETQYFGPGTRLLVL.

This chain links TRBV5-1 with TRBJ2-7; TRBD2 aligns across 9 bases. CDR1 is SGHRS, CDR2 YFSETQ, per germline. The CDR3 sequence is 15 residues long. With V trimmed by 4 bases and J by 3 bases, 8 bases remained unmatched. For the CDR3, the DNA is TGCGCCAGCAGCCCCCGGGGTAGCGGGGGCTACGAGCAGTACTTC. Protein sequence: CASSPRGSGGYEQYF.

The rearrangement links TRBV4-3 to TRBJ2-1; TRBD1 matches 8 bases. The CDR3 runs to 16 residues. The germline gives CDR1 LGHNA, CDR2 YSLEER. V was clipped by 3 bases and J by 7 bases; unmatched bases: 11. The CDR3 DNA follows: TGCGCCAGCAGCCAGGGCCGGGACAGGCTGTTTAATGAGCAGTTCTTC. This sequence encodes CASSQGRDRLFNEQFF.

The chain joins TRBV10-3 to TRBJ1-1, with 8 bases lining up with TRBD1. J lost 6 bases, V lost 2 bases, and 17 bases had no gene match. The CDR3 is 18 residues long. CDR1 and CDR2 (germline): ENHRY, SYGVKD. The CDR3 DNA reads TGTGCCATCAGTGAGCCCTCTAAATACAGGGGGTATAGGCCTGAAGCTTTCTTT. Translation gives CAISEPSKYRGYRPEAFF.